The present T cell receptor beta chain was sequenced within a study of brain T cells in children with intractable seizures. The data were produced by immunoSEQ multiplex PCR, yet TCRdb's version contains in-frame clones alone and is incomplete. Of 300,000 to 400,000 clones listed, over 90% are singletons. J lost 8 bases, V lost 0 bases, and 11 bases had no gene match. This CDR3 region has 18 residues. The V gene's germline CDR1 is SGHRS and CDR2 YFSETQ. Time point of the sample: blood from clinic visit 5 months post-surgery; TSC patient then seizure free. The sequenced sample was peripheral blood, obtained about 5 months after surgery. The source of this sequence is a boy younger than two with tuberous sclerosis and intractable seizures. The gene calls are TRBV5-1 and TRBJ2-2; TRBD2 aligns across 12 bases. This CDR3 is CASSLEVLAGGGRGELFF. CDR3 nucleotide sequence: TGCGCCAGCAGCTTGGAAGTACTAGCGGGAGGAGGGAGGGGGGAGCTGTTTTTT. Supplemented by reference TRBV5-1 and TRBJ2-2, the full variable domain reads KAGVTQTPRYLIKTRGQQVTLSCSPISGHRSVSWYQQTPGQGLQFLFEYFSETQRNKGNFPGRFSGRQFSNSRSEMNVSTLELGDSALYLCASSLEVLAGGGRGELFFGEGSRLTVL.